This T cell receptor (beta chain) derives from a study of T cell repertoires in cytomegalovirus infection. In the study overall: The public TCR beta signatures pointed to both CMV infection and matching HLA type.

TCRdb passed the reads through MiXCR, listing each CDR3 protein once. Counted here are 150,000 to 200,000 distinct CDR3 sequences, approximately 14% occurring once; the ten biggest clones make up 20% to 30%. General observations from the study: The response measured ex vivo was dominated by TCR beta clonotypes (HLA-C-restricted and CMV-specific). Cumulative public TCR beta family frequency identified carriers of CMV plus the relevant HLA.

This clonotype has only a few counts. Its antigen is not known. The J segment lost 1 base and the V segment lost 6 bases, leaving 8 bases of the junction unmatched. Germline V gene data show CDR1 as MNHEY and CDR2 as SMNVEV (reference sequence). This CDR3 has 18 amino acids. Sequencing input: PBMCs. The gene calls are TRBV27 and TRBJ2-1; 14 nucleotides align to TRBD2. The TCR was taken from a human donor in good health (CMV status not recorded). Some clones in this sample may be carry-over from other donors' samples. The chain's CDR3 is CASRVLGTSGRSYNEQFF. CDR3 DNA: TGTGCCAGCAGGGTTCTAGGGACTAGCGGGAGATCCTACAATGAGCAGTTCTTC.